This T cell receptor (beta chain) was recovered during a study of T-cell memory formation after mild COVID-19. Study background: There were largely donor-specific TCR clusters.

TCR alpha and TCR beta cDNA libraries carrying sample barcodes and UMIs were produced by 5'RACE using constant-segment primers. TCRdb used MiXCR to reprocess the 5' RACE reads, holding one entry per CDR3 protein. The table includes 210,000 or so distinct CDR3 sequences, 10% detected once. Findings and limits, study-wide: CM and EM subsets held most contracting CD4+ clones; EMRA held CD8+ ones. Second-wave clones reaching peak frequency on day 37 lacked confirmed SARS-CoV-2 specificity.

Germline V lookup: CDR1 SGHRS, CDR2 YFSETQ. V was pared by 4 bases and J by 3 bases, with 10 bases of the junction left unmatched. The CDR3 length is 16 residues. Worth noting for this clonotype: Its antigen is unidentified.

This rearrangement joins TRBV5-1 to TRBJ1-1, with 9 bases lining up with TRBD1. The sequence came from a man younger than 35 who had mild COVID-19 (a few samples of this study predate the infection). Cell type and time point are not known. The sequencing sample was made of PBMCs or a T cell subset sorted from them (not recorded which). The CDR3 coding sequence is TGCGCCAGCAGCACTGGACAGGGGTATTTGGACACTGAAGCTTTCTTT. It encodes CASSTGQGYLDTEAFF.